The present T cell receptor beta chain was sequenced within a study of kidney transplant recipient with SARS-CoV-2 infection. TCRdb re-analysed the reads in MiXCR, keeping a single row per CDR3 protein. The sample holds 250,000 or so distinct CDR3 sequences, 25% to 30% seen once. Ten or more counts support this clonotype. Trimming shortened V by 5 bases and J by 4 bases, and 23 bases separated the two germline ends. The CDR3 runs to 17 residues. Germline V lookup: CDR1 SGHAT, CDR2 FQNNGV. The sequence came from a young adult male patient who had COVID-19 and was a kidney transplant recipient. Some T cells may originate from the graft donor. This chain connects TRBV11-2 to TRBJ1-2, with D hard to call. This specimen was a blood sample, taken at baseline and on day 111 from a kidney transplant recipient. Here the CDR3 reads CASSAFETSRKTYGYTF. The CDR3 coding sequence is TGTGCCAGCAGCGCGTTCGAAACAAGCAGAAAGACCTATGGCTACACCTTC.